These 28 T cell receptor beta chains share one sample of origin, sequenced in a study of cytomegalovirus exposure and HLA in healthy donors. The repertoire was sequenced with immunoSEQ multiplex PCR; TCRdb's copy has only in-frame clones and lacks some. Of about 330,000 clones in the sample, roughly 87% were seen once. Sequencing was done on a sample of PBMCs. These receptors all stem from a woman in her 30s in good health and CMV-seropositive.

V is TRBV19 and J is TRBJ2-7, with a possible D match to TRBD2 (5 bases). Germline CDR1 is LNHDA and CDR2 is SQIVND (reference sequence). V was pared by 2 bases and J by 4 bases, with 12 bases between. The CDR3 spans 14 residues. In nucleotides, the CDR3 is TGTGCCAGTAGTATAACTTCCCGGGGATACGAGCAGTACTTC. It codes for CASSITSRGYEQYF. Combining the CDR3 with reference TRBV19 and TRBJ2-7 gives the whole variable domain DGGITQSPKYLFRKEGQNVTLSCEQNLNHDAMYWYRQDPGQGLRLIYYSQIVNDFQKGDIAEGYSVSREKKESFPLTVTSAQKNPTAFYLCASSITSRGYEQYFGPGTRLTVT.

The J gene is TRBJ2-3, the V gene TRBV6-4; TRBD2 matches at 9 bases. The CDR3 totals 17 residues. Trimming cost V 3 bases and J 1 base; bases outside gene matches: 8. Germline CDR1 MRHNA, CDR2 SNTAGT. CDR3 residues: CASSDGTSGSGTDTQYF. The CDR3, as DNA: TGTGCCAGCAGTGATGGTACTAGCGGGTCGGGCACAGATACGCAGTATTTT.

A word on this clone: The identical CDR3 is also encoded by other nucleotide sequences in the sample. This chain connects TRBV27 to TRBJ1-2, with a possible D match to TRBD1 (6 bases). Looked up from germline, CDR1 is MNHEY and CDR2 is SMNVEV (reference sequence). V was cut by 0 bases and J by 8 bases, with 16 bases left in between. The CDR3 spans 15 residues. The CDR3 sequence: CASSLSAGGRGGYTF. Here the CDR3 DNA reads TGTGCCAGCAGTTTATCGGCCGGAGGTAGGGGGGGCTACACCTTC.

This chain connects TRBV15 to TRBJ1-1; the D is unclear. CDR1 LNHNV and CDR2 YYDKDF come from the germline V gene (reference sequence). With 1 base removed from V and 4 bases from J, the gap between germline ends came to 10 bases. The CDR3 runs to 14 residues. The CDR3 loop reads CATSRAVGSTEAFF. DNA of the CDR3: TGTGCCACCAGCAGAGCGGTTGGTAGCACTGAAGCTTTCTTT. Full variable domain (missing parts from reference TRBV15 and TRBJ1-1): DAMVIQNPRYQVTQFGKPVTLSCSQTLNHNVMYWYQQKSSQAPKLLFHYYDKDFNNEADTPDNFQSRRPNTSFCFLDIRSPGLGDTAMYLCATSRAVGSTEAFFGQGTRLTVV.

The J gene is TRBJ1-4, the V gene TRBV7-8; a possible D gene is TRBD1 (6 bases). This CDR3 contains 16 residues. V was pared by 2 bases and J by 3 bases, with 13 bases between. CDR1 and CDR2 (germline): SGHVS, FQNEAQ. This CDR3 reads CASSLYRGAANEKLFF. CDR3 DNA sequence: TGTGCCAGCAGCTTATATAGGGGGGCGGCTAATGAAAAACTGTTTTTT.

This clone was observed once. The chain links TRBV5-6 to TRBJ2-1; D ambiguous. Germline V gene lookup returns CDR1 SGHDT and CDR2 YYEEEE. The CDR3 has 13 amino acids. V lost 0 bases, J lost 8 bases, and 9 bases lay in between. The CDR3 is CASSLGDTDEQFF. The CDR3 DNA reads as TGTGCCAGCAGCTTGGGTGACACGGATGAGCAGTTCTTC.

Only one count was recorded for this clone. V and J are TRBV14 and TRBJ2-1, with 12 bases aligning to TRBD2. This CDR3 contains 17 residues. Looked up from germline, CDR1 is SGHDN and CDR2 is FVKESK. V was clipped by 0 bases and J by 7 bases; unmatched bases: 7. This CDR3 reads CASSQDLGLAGTNEQFF. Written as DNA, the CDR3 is TGTGCCAGCAGCCAAGACCTCGGACTAGCGGGAACGAATGAGCAGTTCTTC.

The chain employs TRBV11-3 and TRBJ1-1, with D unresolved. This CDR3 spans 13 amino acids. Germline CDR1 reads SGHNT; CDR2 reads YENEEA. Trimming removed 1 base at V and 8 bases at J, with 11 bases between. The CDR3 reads CASSLGVTGEAFF. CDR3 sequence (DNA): TGTGCCAGCAGCTTAGGGGTCACGGGAGAAGCTTTCTTT.

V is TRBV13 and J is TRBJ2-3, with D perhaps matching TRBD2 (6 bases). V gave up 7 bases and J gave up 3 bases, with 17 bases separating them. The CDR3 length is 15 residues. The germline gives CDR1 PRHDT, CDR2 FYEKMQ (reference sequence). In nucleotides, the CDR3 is TGTGCCAGCACCCGGGGTGGGGCGGGGACAGATACGCAGTATTTT. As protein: CASTRGGAGTDTQYF.

The CDR3 region is CASSLGQGTYGYTF. The CDR3 DNA sequence: TGTGCCAGCTCACTGGGACAGGGAACCTATGGCTACACCTTC. The J gene is TRBJ1-2, the V gene TRBV18, with 9 bases identical to TRBD1. Germline loops: CDR1 KGHSH, CDR2 LQKENI. This CDR3 has 14 residues. Trimming at V came to 4 bases and at J to 4 bases, leaving 4 bases not matched to a gene.

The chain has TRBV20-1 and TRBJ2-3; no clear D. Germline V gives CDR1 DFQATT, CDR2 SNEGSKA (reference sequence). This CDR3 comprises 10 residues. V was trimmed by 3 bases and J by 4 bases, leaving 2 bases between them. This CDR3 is CSARADTQYF. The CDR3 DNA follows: TGCAGTGCTAGGGCAGATACGCAGTATTTT.

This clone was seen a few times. The CDR3 DNA follows: TGTGCCAGCAGTCTCCTTAGGGAAGCTTTCTTT. Protein: CASSLLREAFF. The V and J genes are TRBV28 and TRBJ1-1, with no clear D. Germline values: CDR1 MDHEN, CDR2 SYDVKM. The CDR3 is 11 amino acids. V lost 5 bases and J lost 8, with 9 bases in between.

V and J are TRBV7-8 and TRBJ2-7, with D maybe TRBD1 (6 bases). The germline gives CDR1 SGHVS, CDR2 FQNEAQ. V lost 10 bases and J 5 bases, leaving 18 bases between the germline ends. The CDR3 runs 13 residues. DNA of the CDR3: TGTGCCATAACCCGGGACAACCGCAACGAGCAGTACTTC. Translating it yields CAITRDNRNEQYF.

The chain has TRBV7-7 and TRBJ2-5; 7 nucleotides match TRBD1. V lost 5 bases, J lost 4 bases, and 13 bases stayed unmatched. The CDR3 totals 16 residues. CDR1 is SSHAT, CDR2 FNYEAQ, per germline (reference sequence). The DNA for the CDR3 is TGTGCCAGCAGCGCAGGGACGCGACAGGGTTCAGAGACCCAGTACTTC. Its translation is CASSAGTRQGSETQYF. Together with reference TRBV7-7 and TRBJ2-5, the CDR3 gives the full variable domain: GAGVSQSPRYKVTKRGQDVTLRCDPISSHATLYWYQQALGQGPEFLTYFNYEAQPDKSGLPSDRFSAERPEGSISTLTIQRTEQRDSAMYRCASSAGTRQGSETQYFGPGTRLLVL.

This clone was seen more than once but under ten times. This CDR3 reads CASSGRDRALDEQYF. CDR3 sequence (DNA): TGTGCCAGCAGCGGCCGGGACAGGGCACTAGACGAGCAGTACTTC. The rearrangement joins TRBV7-6 to TRBJ2-7; 9 bases are a match to TRBD1. Trimming removed 5 bases from V and 5 bases from J; junction bases left unmatched: 10. CDR3 length equals 15 residues. Germline V gene lookup returns CDR1 SGHVS and CDR2 FNYEAQ.

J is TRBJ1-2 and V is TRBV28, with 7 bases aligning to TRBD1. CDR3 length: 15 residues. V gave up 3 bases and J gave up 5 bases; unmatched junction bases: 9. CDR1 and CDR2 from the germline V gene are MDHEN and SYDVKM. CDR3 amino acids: CASSLGTVKLYGYTF. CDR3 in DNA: TGTGCCAGCAGTTTGGGGACAGTCAAACTATATGGCTACACCTTC.

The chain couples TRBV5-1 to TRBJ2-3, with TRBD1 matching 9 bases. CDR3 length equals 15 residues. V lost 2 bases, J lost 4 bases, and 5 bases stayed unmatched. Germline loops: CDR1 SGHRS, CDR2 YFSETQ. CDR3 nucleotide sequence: TGCGCCAGCAGCTTTTCCCGGGACAGGGCAGATACGCAGTATTTT. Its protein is CASSFSRDRADTQYF.

The CDR3 loop reads CASGLAPTGYNEQFF. The CDR3 DNA follows: TGTGCCAGCGGACTAGCCCCTACTGGGTACAATGAGCAGTTCTTC. This rearrangement joins TRBV6-5 to TRBJ2-1; 8 bases match TRBD2. The CDR3 consists of 15 residues. V shed 8 bases, J shed 4 bases, and the junction held 10 bases outside the gene matches. The V gene's germline CDR1 is MNHEY and CDR2 SVGAGI.

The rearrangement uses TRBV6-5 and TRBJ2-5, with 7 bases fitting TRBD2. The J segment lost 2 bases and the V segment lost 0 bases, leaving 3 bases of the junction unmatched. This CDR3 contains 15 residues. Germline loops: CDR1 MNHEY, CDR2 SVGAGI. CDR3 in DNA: TGTGCCAGCAGTTACTCGGGACTACTGCAAGAGACCCAGTACTTC. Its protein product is CASSYSGLLQETQYF.

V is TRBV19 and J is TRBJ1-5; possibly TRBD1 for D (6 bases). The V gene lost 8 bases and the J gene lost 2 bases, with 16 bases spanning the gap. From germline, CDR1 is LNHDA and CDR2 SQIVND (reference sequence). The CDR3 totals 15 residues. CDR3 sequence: CASSGAAGGNQPQHF. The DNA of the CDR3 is TGTGCCAGTTCAGGGGCTGCGGGAGGCAATCAGCCCCAGCATTTT.

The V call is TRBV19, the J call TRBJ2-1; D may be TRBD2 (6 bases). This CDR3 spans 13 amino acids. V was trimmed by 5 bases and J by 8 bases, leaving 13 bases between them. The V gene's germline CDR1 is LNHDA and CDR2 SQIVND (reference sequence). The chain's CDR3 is CASSLGLRDEQFF. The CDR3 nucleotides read TGTGCCAGTAGTTTGGGACTTAGGGATGAGCAGTTCTTC.

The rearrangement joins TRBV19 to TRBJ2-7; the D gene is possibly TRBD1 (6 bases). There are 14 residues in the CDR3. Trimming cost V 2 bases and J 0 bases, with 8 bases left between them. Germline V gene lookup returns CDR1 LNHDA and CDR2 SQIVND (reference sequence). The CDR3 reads CASSIQGSSYEQYF. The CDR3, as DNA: TGTGCCAGTAGTATACAGGGGAGCTCCTACGAGCAGTACTTC.

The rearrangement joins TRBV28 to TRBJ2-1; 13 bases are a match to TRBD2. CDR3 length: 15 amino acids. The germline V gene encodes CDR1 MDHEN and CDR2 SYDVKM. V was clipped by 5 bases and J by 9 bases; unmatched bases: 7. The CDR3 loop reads CASSGLAGVVSEQFF. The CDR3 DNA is TGTGCCAGCAGTGGACTAGCGGGAGTTGTCAGTGAGCAGTTCTTC.

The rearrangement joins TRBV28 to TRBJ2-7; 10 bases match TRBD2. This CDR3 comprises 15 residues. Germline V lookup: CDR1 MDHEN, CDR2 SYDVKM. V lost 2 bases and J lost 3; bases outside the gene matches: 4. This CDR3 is CASSLTSGAFYEQYF. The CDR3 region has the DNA TGTGCCAGCAGTTTAACTAGCGGGGCCTTCTACGAGCAGTACTTC. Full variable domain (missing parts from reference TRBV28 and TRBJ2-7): DVKVTQSSRYLVKRTGEKVFLECVQDMDHENMFWYRQDPGLGLRLIYFSYDVKMKEKGDIPEGYSVSREKKERFSLILESASTNQTSMYLCASSLTSGAFYEQYFGPGTRLTVT.

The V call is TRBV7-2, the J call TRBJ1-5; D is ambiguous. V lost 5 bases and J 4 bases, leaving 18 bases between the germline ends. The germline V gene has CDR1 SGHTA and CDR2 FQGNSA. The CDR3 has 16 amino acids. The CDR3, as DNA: TGTGCCAGCAGCCCGATGACCCAAGCGGCGAATCAGCCCCAGCATTTT. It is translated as CASSPMTQAANQPQHF.

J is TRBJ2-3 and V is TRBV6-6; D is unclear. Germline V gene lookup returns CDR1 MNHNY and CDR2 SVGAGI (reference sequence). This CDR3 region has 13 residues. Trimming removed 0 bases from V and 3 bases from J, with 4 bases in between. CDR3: CASSYSLTDTQYF. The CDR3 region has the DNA TGTGCCAGCAGTTACTCGTTAACAGATACGCAGTATTTT.

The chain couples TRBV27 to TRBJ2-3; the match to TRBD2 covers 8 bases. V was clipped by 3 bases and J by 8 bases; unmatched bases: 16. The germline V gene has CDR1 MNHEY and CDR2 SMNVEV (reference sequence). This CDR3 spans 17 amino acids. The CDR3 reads CASSFSDSIGRVGTQYF. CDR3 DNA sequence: TGTGCCAGCAGTTTTTCCGACAGCATCGGGAGGGTTGGTACGCAGTATTTT.

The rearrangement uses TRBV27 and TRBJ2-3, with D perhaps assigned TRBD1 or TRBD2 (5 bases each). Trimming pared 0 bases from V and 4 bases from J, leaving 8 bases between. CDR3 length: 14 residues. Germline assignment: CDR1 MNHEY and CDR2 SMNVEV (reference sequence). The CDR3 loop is CASSLSGVPDTQYF. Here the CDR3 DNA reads TGTGCCAGCAGTTTATCGGGGGTCCCAGATACGCAGTATTTT.